This T cell receptor beta chain was identified during a study of lymphopenia after photon versus proton radiotherapy. Method: immunoSEQ multiplex PCR; TCRdb's copy keeps in-frame clones and lacks some. The data show approximately 80,000 clones, with around 82% seen just once and about 1.3% held by the top ten. The CDR3 sequence is 16 residues long. The study's findings and limits: Only patients who died were analyzed for survival; proton advantage is unproven. Photon-treated patients lost naive T cells and TCR diversity; proton-treated stayed stable. After lymphocyte nadir, photon-treated repertoires showed oligoclonal expansion, especially CD8+ Temra. Post-nadir TCR diversity decline inversely tracked overall survival among those who died.

With regard to this clone: Its target is not known.

The sample was peripheral blood, taken from a patient treated with proton-based radiotherapy. This sequence was found in a man aged 55-75 years with pancreatic cancer. The chain employs TRBV23-1 and TRBJ2-5; D might be TRBD1 (5 bases). Judging by the DNA end, TRBJ2-7 fits better; the J call may be wrong. TRBV23-1 is flagged as an ORF with uncertain function. CDR3 amino acids: CASSHIQLPDSNEQYF. The CDR3 bases are TGCGCCAGCAGTCACATTCAGTTACCAGACAGTAACGAGCAGTACTTC.